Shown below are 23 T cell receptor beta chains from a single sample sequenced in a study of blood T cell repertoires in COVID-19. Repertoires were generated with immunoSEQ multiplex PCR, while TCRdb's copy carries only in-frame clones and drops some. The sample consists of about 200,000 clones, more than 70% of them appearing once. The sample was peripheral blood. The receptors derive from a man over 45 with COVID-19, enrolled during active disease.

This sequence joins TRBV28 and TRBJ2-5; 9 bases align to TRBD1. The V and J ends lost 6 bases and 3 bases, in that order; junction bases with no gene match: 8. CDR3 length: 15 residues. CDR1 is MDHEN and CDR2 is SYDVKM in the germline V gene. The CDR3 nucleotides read TGTGCCAGCAGGAAGACAGGGGGTCTTAAAGAGACCCAGTACTTC. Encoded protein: CASRKTGGLKETQYF. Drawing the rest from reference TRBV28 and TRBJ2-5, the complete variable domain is DVKVTQSSRYLVKRTGEKVFLECVQDMDHENMFWYRQDPGLGLRLIYFSYDVKMKEKGDIPEGYSVSREKKERFSLILESASTNQTSMYLCASRKTGGLKETQYFGPGTRLLVL.

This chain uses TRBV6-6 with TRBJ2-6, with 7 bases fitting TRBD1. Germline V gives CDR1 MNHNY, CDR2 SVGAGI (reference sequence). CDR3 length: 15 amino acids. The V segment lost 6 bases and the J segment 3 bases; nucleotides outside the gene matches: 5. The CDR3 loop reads CASRPTGIGANVLTF. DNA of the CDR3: TGTGCCAGCAGGCCGACAGGGATTGGGGCCAACGTCCTGACTTTC.

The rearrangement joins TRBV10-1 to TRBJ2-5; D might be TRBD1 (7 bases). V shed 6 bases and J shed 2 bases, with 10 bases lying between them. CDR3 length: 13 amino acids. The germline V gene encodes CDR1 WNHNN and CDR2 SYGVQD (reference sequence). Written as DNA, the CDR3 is TGCGCCAGCAGCGCGGGACAGCAAGAGACCCAGTACTTC. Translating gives CASSAGQQETQYF.

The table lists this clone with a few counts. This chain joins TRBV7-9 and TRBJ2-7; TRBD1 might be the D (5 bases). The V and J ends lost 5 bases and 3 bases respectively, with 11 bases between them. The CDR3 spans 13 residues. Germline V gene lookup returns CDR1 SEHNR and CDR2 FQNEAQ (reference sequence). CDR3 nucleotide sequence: TGTGCCAGCAGCCCGACAGTAAGCTACGAGCAGTACTTC. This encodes CASSPTVSYEQYF. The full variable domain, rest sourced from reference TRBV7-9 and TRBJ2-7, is DTGVSQNPRHKITKRGQNVTFRCDPISEHNRLYWYRQTLGQGPEFLTYFQNEAQLEKSRLLSDRFSAERPKGSFSTLEIQRTEQGDSAMYLCASSPTVSYEQYFGPGTRLTVT.

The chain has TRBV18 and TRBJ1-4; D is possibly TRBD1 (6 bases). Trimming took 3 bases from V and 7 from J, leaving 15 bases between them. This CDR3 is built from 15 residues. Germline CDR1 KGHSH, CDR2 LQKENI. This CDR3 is CASSPYSGDIEKLFF. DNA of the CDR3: TGTGCCAGCTCACCTTATTCAGGGGACATTGAAAAACTGTTTTTT.

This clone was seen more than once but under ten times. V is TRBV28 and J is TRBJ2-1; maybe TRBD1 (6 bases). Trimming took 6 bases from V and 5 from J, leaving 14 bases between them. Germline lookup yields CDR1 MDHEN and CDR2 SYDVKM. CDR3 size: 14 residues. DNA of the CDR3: TGTGCCAGCAGCTACAGGGTTACGGACAATGAGCAGTTCTTC. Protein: CASSYRVTDNEQFF.

The CDR3: CASSQGIGGLANYGYTF. Here the CDR3 DNA reads TGCGCCAGCAGCCAAGGAATAGGGGGCTTAGCTAACTATGGCTACACCTTC. The chain employs TRBV4-3 and TRBJ1-2, with TRBD1 matching 7 bases. J gave up 0 bases and V 1 base, and 8 bases lay outside the gene matches. The CDR3 extends over 17 amino acids. The V gene's germline CDR1 is LGHNA and CDR2 YSLEER.

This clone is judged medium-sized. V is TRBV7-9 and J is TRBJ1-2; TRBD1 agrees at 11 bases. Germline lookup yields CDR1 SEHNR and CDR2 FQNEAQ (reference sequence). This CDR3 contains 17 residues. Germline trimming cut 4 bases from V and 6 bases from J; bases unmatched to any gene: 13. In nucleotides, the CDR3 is TGTGCCAGCAGCTCCGGACAGGGGGCGCCTCTTATCAATGGCTACACCTTC. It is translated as CASSSGQGAPLINGYTF.

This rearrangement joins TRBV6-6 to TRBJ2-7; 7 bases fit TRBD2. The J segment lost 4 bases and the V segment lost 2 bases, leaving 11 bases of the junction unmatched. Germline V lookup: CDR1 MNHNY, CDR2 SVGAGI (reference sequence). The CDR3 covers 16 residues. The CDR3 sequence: CASSYQVGLAEYEQYF. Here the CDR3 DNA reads TGTGCCAGCAGTTACCAAGTCGGGCTAGCGGAGTACGAGCAGTACTTC.

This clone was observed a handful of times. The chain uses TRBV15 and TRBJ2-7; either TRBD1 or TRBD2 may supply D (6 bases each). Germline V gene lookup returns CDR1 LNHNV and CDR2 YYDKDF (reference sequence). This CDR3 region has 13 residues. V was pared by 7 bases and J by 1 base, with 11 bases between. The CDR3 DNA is TGTGCCACCACCAGGGGAGGATCCTACGAGCAGTACTTC. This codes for CATTRGGSYEQYF.

CDR3 in amino acids: CSVEKGAGQNIQYF. The DNA of the CDR3 is TGCAGCGTTGAAAAGGGGGCAGGGCAAAACATTCAGTACTTC. The V and J genes are TRBV29-1 and TRBJ2-4; 7 nucleotides agree with TRBD1. The CDR3 contains 14 residues. CDR1 SQVTM and CDR2 ANQGSEA come from the germline V gene. V gave up 2 bases and J gave up 5 bases; unmatched junction bases: 6.

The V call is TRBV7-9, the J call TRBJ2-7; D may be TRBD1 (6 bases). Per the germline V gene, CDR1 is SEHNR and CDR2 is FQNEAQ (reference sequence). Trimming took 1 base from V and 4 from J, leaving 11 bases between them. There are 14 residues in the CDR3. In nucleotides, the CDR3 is TGTGCCAGCAGCTTAGGACAGGCAGAATACGAGCAGTACTTC. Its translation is CASSLGQAEYEQYF.

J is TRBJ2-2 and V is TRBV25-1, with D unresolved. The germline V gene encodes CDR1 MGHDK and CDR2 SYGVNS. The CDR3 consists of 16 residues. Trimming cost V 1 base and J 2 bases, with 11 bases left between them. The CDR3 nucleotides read TGTGCCAGCAGTGAATGGGCCCCTCCAAACACCGGGGAGCTGTTTTTT. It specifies CASSEWAPPNTGELFF.

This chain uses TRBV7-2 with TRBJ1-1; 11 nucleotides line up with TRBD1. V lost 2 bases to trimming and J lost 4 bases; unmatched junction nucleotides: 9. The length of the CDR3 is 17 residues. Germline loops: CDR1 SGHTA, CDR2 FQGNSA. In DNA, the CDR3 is TGTGCCAGCAGCTTATTCGGACAGGGGGCAAGGGGCACTGAAGCTTTCTTT. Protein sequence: CASSLFGQGARGTEAFF. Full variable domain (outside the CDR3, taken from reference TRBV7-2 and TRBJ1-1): GAGVSQSPSNKVTEKGKDVELRCDPISGHTALYWYRQSLGQGLEFLIYFQGNSAPDKSGLPSDRFSAERTGGSVSTLTIQRTQQEDSAVYLCASSLFGQGARGTEAFFGQGTRLTVV.

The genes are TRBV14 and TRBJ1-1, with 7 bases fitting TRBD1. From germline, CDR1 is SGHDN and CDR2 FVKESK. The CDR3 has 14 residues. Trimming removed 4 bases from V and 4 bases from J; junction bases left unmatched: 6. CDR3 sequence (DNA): TGTGCCAGCAGCCGACAGGGTTGGGGCACTGAAGCTTTCTTT. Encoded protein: CASSRQGWGTEAFF.

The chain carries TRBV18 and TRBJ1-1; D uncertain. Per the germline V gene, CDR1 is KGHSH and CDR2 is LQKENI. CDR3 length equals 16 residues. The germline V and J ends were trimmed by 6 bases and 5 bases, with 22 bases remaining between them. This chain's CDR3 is CASSPVAISSGTEAFF. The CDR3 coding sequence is TGTGCCAGCTCGCCAGTGGCTATATCCTCGGGGACTGAAGCTTTCTTT.

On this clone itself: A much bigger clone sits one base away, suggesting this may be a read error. CDR3 nucleotides: TGTGCCAGCAGCTTAGAGAGCTCCTATAATTCACCCCTCCACTTT. Protein sequence: CASSLESSYNSPLHF. The J gene is TRBJ1-6, the V gene TRBV7-2; D not resolved. The CDR3 sequence is 15 residues long. The V and J ends lost 1 base and 0 bases respectively, with 4 bases between them. Looked up from germline, CDR1 is SGHTA and CDR2 is FQGNSA.

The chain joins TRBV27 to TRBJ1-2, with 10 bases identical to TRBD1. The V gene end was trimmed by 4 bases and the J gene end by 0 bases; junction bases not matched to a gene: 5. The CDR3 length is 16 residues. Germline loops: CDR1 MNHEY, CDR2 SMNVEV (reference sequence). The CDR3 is CASSSRTGGPNYGYTF. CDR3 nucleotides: TGTGCCAGCAGTTCCCGGACAGGGGGTCCTAACTATGGCTACACCTTC.

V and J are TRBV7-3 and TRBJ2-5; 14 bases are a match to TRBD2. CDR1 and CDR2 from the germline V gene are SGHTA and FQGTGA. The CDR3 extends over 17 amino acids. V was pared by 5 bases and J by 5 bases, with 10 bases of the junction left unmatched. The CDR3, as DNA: TGTGCCAGCAGCCTGGGACTAGCGGGGGAGTCTGGTGAGACCCAGTACTTC. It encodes CASSLGLAGESGETQYF.

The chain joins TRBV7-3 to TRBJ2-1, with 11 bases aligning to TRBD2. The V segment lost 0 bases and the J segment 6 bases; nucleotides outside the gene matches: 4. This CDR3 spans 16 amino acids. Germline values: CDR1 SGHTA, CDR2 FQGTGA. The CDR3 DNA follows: TGTGCCAGCAGCTTAACTAGCGGGGGGGAATCCAATGAGCAGTTCTTC. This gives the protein CASSLTSGGESNEQFF. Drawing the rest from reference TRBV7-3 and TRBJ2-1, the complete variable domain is GAGVSQTPSNKVTEKGKYVELRCDPISGHTALYWYRQSLGQGPEFLIYFQGTGAADDSGLPNDRFFAVRPEGSVSTLKIQRTERGDSAVYLCASSLTSGGESNEQFFGPGTRLTVL.

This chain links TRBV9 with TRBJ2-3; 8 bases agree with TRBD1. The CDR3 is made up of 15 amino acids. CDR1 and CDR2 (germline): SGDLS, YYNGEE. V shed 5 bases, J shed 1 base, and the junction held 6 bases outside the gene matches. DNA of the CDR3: TGTGCCAGCAGGTCCGTGGGACAGGGCACAGATACGCAGTATTTT. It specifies CASRSVGQGTDTQYF.

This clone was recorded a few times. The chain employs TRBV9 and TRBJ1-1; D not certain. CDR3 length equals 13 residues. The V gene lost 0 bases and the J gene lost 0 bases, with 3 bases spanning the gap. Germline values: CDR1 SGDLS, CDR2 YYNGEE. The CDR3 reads CASSVVMNTEAFF. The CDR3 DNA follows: TGTGCCAGCAGCGTAGTCATGAACACTGAAGCTTTCTTT.

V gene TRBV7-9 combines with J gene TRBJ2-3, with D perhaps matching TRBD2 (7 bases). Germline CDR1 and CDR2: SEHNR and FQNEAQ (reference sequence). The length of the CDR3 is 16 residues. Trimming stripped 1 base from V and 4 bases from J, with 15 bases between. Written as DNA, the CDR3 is TGTGCCAGCAGCTTAGTCGGGGGGCGCGGGGCAGATACGCAGTATTTT. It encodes CASSLVGGRGADTQYF.